The sequence of this T cell receptor (beta chain) was determined in a study of T cells after posttransplantation cyclophosphamide. Repertoires were generated with immunoSEQ multiplex PCR, while TCRdb's copy carries only in-frame clones and drops some. This sample carries several thousand clones, about 80% of them seen once, and the ten largest clones take 3.5% to 5%. Study conclusions and caveats: Donor CD8+ memory clones often dominated recipient blood repertoires at later times. TRB clonality was highly associated with recipient CMV seropositivity and reactivation.

The J segment lost 5 bases and the V segment lost 0 bases, leaving 10 bases of the junction unmatched. Germline values: CDR1 MNHNY, CDR2 SVGAGI (reference sequence). The CDR3 contains 16 residues. A remark on this clone: Its matching antigen is unknown.

Treatment was busulfan-fludarabine conditioning, a marrow graft, and cyclophosphamide on days +3 and +4. The rearrangement links TRBV6-6 to TRBJ2-7, with 7 bases identical to TRBD2. The clonotype originates from a male patient aged 50 to 59 who received an allogeneic stem cell transplant from a related donor and was CMV-positive. The graft donor may have given rise to some T cells. Source: PBMCs, taken after allogeneic stem cell transplant with posttransplant cyclophosphamide. CDR3: CASSYSVSSGGDEQYF. The CDR3 DNA reads TGTGCCAGCAGTTACTCGGTATCTAGCGGTGGAGACGAGCAGTACTTC.